The clone carrying this T cell receptor beta chain was counted only a few times. The PCR made use of 60 Vbeta and 13 Jbeta primers. Using immunoSEQ multiplex PCR, the repertoire was profiled, and TCRdb retains in-frame clones only, with some absent. The table lists around 76,000 clones, roughly 70% of them singletons. Trimming took 7 bases from V and 5 from J; bases not matched to a gene: 8. CDR1 MDHEN and CDR2 SYDVKM come from the germline V gene. The CDR3 length is 14 residues. The sample belongs to a study of cytomegalovirus exposure and HLA in healthy donors. The TCR originated in a woman in her 50s in good health and CMV-seropositive. The gene calls are TRBV28 and TRBJ1-5; 7 nucleotides agree with TRBD1. Sequencing was performed on PBMCs. The CDR3 spells CASTTQTGHQPQHF. The CDR3 DNA sequence: TGTGCCAGCACCACTCAGACAGGGCATCAGCCCCAGCATTTT.